The 32 T cell receptor beta chains presented below share a single source sample, sequenced in a study of cytomegalovirus exposure and HLA in healthy donors. Amplification used 60 Vbeta primers and 13 Jbeta primers. The data were produced by immunoSEQ multiplex PCR, yet TCRdb's version contains in-frame clones alone and is incomplete. The sample's table shows around 210,000 clones. Specimen: PBMCs. These receptors all stem from a girl aged 2-10 years in good health and CMV-seropositive.

V is TRBV19 and J is TRBJ2-1; D might be TRBD2 (5 bases). The CDR3 runs to 15 residues. Germline CDR1 reads LNHDA; CDR2 reads SQIVND (reference sequence). The V gene lost 6 bases and the J gene lost 0 bases, with 12 bases spanning the gap. The CDR3 here is CASSPSGGSYNEQFF. The CDR3, as DNA: TGTGCCAGTAGCCCCAGCGGAGGCTCCTACAATGAGCAGTTCTTC.

The chain couples TRBV4-2 to TRBJ1-2, with 9 bases identical to TRBD1. The CDR3 sequence is 17 residues long. V shed 4 bases, J shed 4 bases, and the junction held 13 bases outside the gene matches. Per germline, CDR1 LGHNA and CDR2 YNFKEQ. Here the CDR3 reads CASSLSWDRESIYGYTF. In nucleotides, the CDR3 is TGTGCCAGCAGCCTGTCCTGGGACAGGGAATCAATCTATGGCTACACCTTC.

This chain connects TRBV11-2 to TRBJ2-3, with TRBD1 matching 7 bases. Germline CDR1 is SGHAT and CDR2 is FQNNGV. Unmatched junction bases numbered 9, after V lost 5 bases and J lost 1 base. This CDR3 contains 16 residues. CDR3 amino acids: CASSPRQGEGTDTQYF. The CDR3 nucleotides are TGTGCCAGCAGCCCAAGACAGGGCGAGGGCACAGATACGCAGTATTTT.

This sequence joins TRBV29-1 and TRBJ2-1; TRBD2 matches 13 bases. The CDR3 has 14 residues. The junction had 3 bases not matched to a gene; V was cut back by 6 bases and J by 4 bases. Per the germline V gene, CDR1 is SQVTM and CDR2 is ANQGSEA. CDR3 nucleotide sequence: TGCAGCGTGACTAGCGGGAGGCTTTACAATGAGCAGTTCTTC. Translating it yields CSVTSGRLYNEQFF.

CDR3 sequence reads: CASSGRVTGELFF. DNA of the CDR3: TGTGCCAGCAGTGGAAGAGTAACCGGGGAGCTGTTTTTT. The rearrangement links TRBV2 to TRBJ2-2; D is unresolved. V gave up 4 bases and J gave up 5 bases, with 8 bases separating them. The CDR3 has 13 residues. CDR1 and CDR2 from the germline V gene are SNHLY and FYNNEI.

The genes are TRBV27 and TRBJ1-3; TRBD1 might be the D (5 bases). V was pared by 5 bases and J by 7 bases, with 15 bases between. The germline CDR1 and CDR2 sequences are MNHEY and SMNVEV (reference sequence). The CDR3 is 14 amino acids. CDR3 loop: CASSPEGKDNTIYF. The CDR3 DNA sequence: TGTGCCAGCAGTCCGGAGGGGAAAGACAACACCATATATTTT.

The chain has TRBV15 and TRBJ1-5; D is possibly TRBD1 (6 bases). The CDR3 length is 15 residues. Trimming removed 0 bases from V and 4 bases from J, with 10 bases in between. Per the germline V gene, CDR1 is LNHNV and CDR2 is YYDKDF (reference sequence). The CDR3: CATSRDRGANQPQHF. The CDR3 region has the DNA TGTGCCACCAGCAGAGATCGGGGGGCGAATCAGCCCCAGCATTTT. The full variable domain, rest sourced from reference TRBV15 and TRBJ1-5, is DAMVIQNPRYQVTQFGKPVTLSCSQTLNHNVMYWYQQKSSQAPKLLFHYYDKDFNNEADTPDNFQSRRPNTSFCFLDIRSPGLGDTAMYLCATSRDRGANQPQHFGDGTRLSIL.

The rearrangement uses TRBV7-6 and TRBJ2-5, with TRBD2 identical over 9 bases. Germline V gene sequence: CDR1 SGHVS, CDR2 FNYEAQ. V shed 5 bases and J 2 bases; nucleotides not matched to a gene: 6. This CDR3 comprises 15 residues. CDR3 sequence: CASSKRLAVQETQYF. The CDR3 nucleotides read TGTGCCAGCAGCAAACGACTAGCGGTACAAGAGACCCAGTACTTC.

This rearrangement joins TRBV9 to TRBJ2-5; perhaps TRBD1 as D (6 bases). Trimming removed 4 bases at V and 11 bases at J, with 30 bases between. The CDR3 is 17 residues long. Germline-derived CDR1 and CDR2 are SGDLS and YYNGEE. The CDR3 loop reads CASSPSPPGQDFTEQYF. DNA of the CDR3: TGTGCCAGCAGCCCAAGTCCACCGGGACAAGATTTTACGGAGCAGTACTTC.

The rearrangement joins TRBV4-1 to TRBJ2-1, with D perhaps matching TRBD2 (6 bases). The V end lost 0 bases, the J end lost 0 bases, and 18 bases lay between the germline ends. This CDR3 region has 19 residues. CDR1 is MGHRA, CDR2 YSYEKL, per germline. Here the CDR3 DNA reads TGCGCCAGCAGCCAAGAGGGTGAGGCTAGCGCAAGCTCCTACAATGAGCAGTTCTTC. Protein product: CASSQEGEASASSYNEQFF.

V and J are TRBV9 and TRBJ2-3; 8 bases agree with TRBD2. J gave up 4 bases and V 2 bases, and 9 bases lay outside the gene matches. This CDR3 has 16 amino acids. Germline values: CDR1 SGDLS, CDR2 YYNGEE. Written as DNA, the CDR3 is TGTGCCAGCAGCGTCGCGGGAGCGGGAGCTCCAGATACGCAGTATTTT. Protein: CASSVAGAGAPDTQYF.

This chain joins TRBV28 and TRBJ2-7; 8 nucleotides match TRBD2. Germline V gene lookup returns CDR1 MDHEN and CDR2 SYDVKM. The CDR3 extends over 18 amino acids. V was clipped by 3 bases and J by 2 bases; unmatched bases: 15. The CDR3 reads CASSFDDGSGTTTYEQYF. In DNA form, the CDR3 reads TGTGCCAGCAGTTTCGACGACGGTAGCGGGACTACAACCTACGAGCAGTACTTC.

The rearrangement links TRBV7-9 to TRBJ2-1; 7 bases fit TRBD2. This CDR3 is 17 amino acids long. V shed 2 bases, J shed 4 bases, and the junction held 11 bases outside the gene matches. The germline CDR1 and CDR2 sequences are SEHNR and FQNEAQ (reference sequence). CDR3 protein: CASSLPLASSLYNEQFF. DNA of the CDR3: TGTGCCAGCAGCTTACCACTAGCGTCCTCCCTTTACAATGAGCAGTTCTTC.

The V gene is TRBV6-1, the J gene TRBJ2-7, with D hard to call. Germline-derived CDR1 and CDR2 are MNHNS and SASEGT. The CDR3 is made up of 12 amino acids. Deletions cut 0 bases from V and 9 bases from J, with 9 bases between. CDR3 loop: CASSEAAGGQYF. In DNA form, the CDR3 reads TGTGCCAGCAGTGAAGCCGCCGGCGGGCAGTACTTC.

The chain couples TRBV6-1 to TRBJ1-1; 11 bases line up with TRBD1. The CDR3 covers 16 residues. The ends lost 4 bases at V and 1 base at J; junction bases unmatched: 5. In germline, CDR1 is MNHNS, CDR2 SASEGT. CDR3 bases: TGTGCCAGCAGTGTGACCGGGACAGGGGGGAACACTGAAGCTTTCTTT. It codes for CASSVTGTGGNTEAFF.

For the CDR3, the DNA is TGTGCCAGCAGCCAAGGCACAGTCTATGGCTACACCTTC. Its translation: CASSQGTVYGYTF. The chain carries TRBV4-2 and TRBJ1-2; D is undetermined. Germline values: CDR1 LGHNA, CDR2 YNFKEQ. V was clipped by 1 base and J by 4 bases, with 7 bases between them. The CDR3 consists of 13 residues.

V is TRBV7-9 and J is TRBJ1-1; maybe TRBD1 (5 bases). Germline lookup yields CDR1 SEHNR and CDR2 FQNEAQ (reference sequence). Trimming shortened V by 5 bases and J by 4 bases, and 14 bases separated the two germline ends. This CDR3 is built from 14 residues. Written as DNA, the CDR3 is TGTGCCAGCAGCCCTCTGACAGTTATCACTGAAGCTTTCTTT. It specifies CASSPLTVITEAFF.

The chain carries TRBV11-2 and TRBJ1-2; 10 nucleotides line up with TRBD1. The germline CDR1 and CDR2 sequences are SGHAT and FQNNGV. This CDR3 is 20 amino acids long. After removal of 0 bases from V and 4 bases from J, the junction contained 17 bases not matched to a gene. The CDR3 is CASSLDPTGTGDRGSYGYTF. As DNA, the CDR3 is TGTGCCAGCAGCTTAGACCCGACCGGGACAGGGGATAGGGGTAGCTATGGCTACACCTTC.

This sequence joins TRBV14 and TRBJ1-2, with D maybe TRBD1 (5 bases). This CDR3 spans 15 amino acids. The V gene's germline CDR1 is SGHDN and CDR2 FVKESK. Trimming took 4 bases from V and 4 from J, leaving 16 bases between them. The CDR3 reads CASSLLGGTGYGYTF. The CDR3 DNA reads as TGTGCCAGCAGCCTCCTCGGAGGGACGGGCTATGGCTACACCTTC.

This chain joins TRBV11-2 and TRBJ2-2; possibly TRBD1 for D (7 bases). CDR3 length equals 15 residues. Germline assignment: CDR1 SGHAT and CDR2 FQNNGV. Trimming stripped 5 bases from V and 6 bases from J, with 16 bases between. Here the CDR3 DNA reads TGTGCCAGCAGCGCCCGACAGGGAGGTCCCGGGGAGCTGTTTTTT. Residues: CASSARQGGPGELFF. Looking up the rest from reference TRBV11-2 and TRBJ2-2 gives the full variable domain: EAGVAQSPRYKIIEKRQSVAFWCNPISGHATLYWYQQILGQGPKLLIQFQNNGVVDDSQLPKDRFSAERLKGVDSTLKIQPAKLEDSAVYLCASSARQGGPGELFFGEGSRLTVL.

This chain links TRBV30 with TRBJ1-5, with 7 bases lining up with TRBD1. V lost 2 bases, J lost 2 bases, and 6 bases stayed unmatched. The CDR3 extends over 15 amino acids. Germline lookup yields CDR1 GTSNPN and CDR2 SVGIG (reference sequence). The CDR3 is CAWSPGGRGNQPQHF. The DNA for the CDR3 is TGTGCCTGGAGTCCAGGGGGACGAGGCAATCAGCCCCAGCATTTT.

The chain employs TRBV5-1 and TRBJ2-3, with D possibly TRBD1 on 6 matching bases. The germline V and J ends were trimmed by 2 bases and 1 base, with 14 bases remaining between them. The CDR3 has 16 residues. Looked up from germline, CDR1 is SGHRS and CDR2 is YFSETQ. CDR3: CASSLETGSGTDTQYF. The CDR3 region has the DNA TGCGCCAGCAGCTTAGAGACAGGATCCGGCACAGATACGCAGTATTTT.

The rearrangement joins TRBV15 to TRBJ2-1; 7 bases map to TRBD2. The ends lost 0 bases at V and 7 bases at J; junction bases unmatched: 3. The CDR3 sequence is 14 residues long. CDR1 and CDR2 from the germline V gene are LNHNV and YYDKDF (reference sequence). The CDR3 loop reads CATSRDRGVNEQFF. As DNA, the CDR3 is TGTGCCACCAGCAGAGACCGGGGGGTTAATGAGCAGTTCTTC.

V is TRBV28 and J is TRBJ1-5; TRBD1 aligns across 9 bases. This CDR3 region has 16 residues. V lost 4 bases to trimming and J lost 4 bases; unmatched junction nucleotides: 8. From germline, CDR1 is MDHEN and CDR2 SYDVKM. The CDR3, as DNA: TGTGCCAGCAGTTCCGGGACAGGGATGATTAATCAGCCCCAGCATTTT. This sequence encodes CASSSGTGMINQPQHF.

The chain links TRBV5-1 to TRBJ2-2; D possibly corresponds to TRBD1 (5 bases). V was trimmed by 6 bases and J by 4 bases, leaving 10 bases between them. The germline CDR1 and CDR2 sequences are SGHRS and YFSETQ. The CDR3 extends over 13 amino acids. The CDR3 spells CASTPQGTGELFF. DNA for the CDR3: TGCGCCAGCACCCCGCAGGGCACCGGGGAGCTGTTTTTT.

The chain combines TRBV5-1 with TRBJ2-5; 7 nucleotides match TRBD1. This CDR3 is built from 16 residues. Trimming took 2 bases from V and 4 from J; bases not matched to a gene: 11. Per germline, CDR1 SGHRS and CDR2 YFSETQ. CDR3 protein: CASSFLGDSGGETQYF. CDR3 nucleotides: TGCGCCAGCAGCTTCCTAGGGGACAGCGGTGGAGAGACCCAGTACTTC.

V and J are TRBV6-6 and TRBJ2-6, with 7 bases aligning to TRBD1. The junction had 5 bases not matched to a gene; V was cut back by 9 bases and J by 0 bases. The CDR3 length is 15 residues. CDR1 and CDR2 (germline): MNHNY, SVGAGI (reference sequence). The CDR3 DNA reads TGTGCCAGATCGGGACAGACCTCTGGGGCCAACGTCCTGACTTTC. It encodes CARSGQTSGANVLTF.

This sequence joins TRBV7-2 and TRBJ2-7; a possible D gene is TRBD1 (5 bases). Trimming stripped 1 base from V and 6 bases from J, with 10 bases between. Germline V gene sequence: CDR1 SGHTA, CDR2 FQGNSA. This CDR3 has 13 residues. CDR3 region: CASSLGRQGEQYF. The CDR3 nucleotides read TGTGCCAGCAGCTTAGGTCGCCAGGGCGAGCAGTACTTC.

The J gene is TRBJ2-5, the V gene TRBV7-6; 13 bases line up with TRBD2. Trimming at V came to 5 bases and at J to 2 bases, leaving 11 bases not matched to a gene. The length of the CDR3 is 18 residues. Germline loops: CDR1 SGHVS, CDR2 FNYEAQ. The CDR3 loop reads CASSLLPGLAGSQETQYF. The CDR3 DNA reads as TGTGCCAGCAGCCTGCTCCCGGGACTAGCGGGATCTCAAGAGACCCAGTACTTC.

V gene TRBV5-8 combines with J gene TRBJ1-3, with 7 nucleotides matching TRBD1. V trimming: 1 base; J trimming: 9 bases; junction bases outside the gene matches: 4. The CDR3 contains 13 residues. The germline V gene encodes CDR1 SGHTS and CDR2 YDEGEE. CDR3 bases: TGTGCCAGCAGCTTGCAGGGGGTGAGCACCATATATTTT. Its translation: CASSLQGVSTIYF.

The chain couples TRBV29-1 to TRBJ2-7; 10 bases map to TRBD2. With 7 bases clipped from V and 3 bases from J, the junction kept 6 bases outside the gene matches. Germline assignment: CDR1 SQVTM and CDR2 ANQGSEA. The CDR3 has 13 residues. The DNA of the CDR3 is TGCAGCGCACGGACTAGCGGAATCTACGAGCAGTACTTC. Translation: CSARTSGIYEQYF.

The J gene is TRBJ2-7, the V gene TRBV6-1, with D tentatively TRBD1 (6 bases). The germline CDR1 and CDR2 sequences are MNHNS and SASEGT. Trimming pared 5 bases from V and 3 bases from J, leaving 11 bases between. The CDR3 is 13 amino acids. This chain's CDR3 is CASSKGEHYEQYF. The CDR3 DNA is TGTGCCAGCAGTAAGGGGGAGCACTACGAGCAGTACTTC.